One and the same sample provided the 27 T cell receptor beta chains below, sequenced in a study of T cell changes during pregnancy in multiple sclerosis. Assay: immunoSEQ multiplex PCR; the TCRdb copy retains only in-frame clones and omits some. The data show roughly 97,000 clones, about nine tenths seen once. The source material was peripheral blood, sampled in the second trimester of pregnancy. The receptors stem from a female donor in good health, enrolled as a control in a pregnancy study.

The V gene is TRBV28, the J gene TRBJ2-7; weak D call: TRBD1 (5 bases). Germline-derived CDR1 and CDR2 are MDHEN and SYDVKM. V gave up 2 bases and J gave up 2 bases, with 10 bases separating them. The CDR3 covers 14 residues. CDR3 amino acids: CASSLTDSTYEQYF. DNA for the CDR3: TGTGCCAGCAGTTTAACCGACAGCACCTACGAGCAGTACTTC.

The chain recombines TRBV18 with TRBJ2-2; TRBD2 matches at 12 bases. Per germline, CDR1 KGHSH and CDR2 LQKENI. The CDR3 covers 17 residues. V was pared by 6 bases and J by 2 bases, with 7 bases of the junction left unmatched. CDR3 loop: CASSQLAGGRNTGELFF. The DNA for the CDR3 is TGTGCCAGCTCCCAACTAGCGGGGGGCCGAAACACCGGGGAGCTGTTTTTT.

The genes are TRBV6-5 and TRBJ1-6; maybe TRBD1 (5 bases). The V and J ends lost 6 bases and 10 bases respectively, with 19 bases between them. Germline V lookup: CDR1 MNHEY, CDR2 SVGAGI. The CDR3 is 15 amino acids. The CDR3 DNA sequence: TGTGCCAGCAGATGGACACCCAGCGTATGGTCACCCCTCCACTTT. Residues: CASRWTPSVWSPLHF.

The rearrangement links TRBV7-2 to TRBJ2-1, with 9 bases fitting TRBD1. This CDR3 region has 16 residues. The germline V gene has CDR1 SGHTA and CDR2 FQGNSA. V shed 1 base, J shed 9 bases, and the junction held 10 bases outside the gene matches. CDR3 sequence (DNA): TGTGCCAGCAGCTTAGGGGGACAGGGAGGCCGGAGTGAGCAGTTCTTC. Translated: CASSLGGQGGRSEQFF.

The CDR3 reads CASSLLLAGVGLTGELFF. DNA for the CDR3: TGTGCCAGCAGTTTATTACTAGCGGGAGTCGGTCTCACCGGGGAGCTGTTTTTT. The chain has TRBV27 and TRBJ2-2; 11 bases align to TRBD2. The V segment lost 1 base and the J segment 4 bases; nucleotides outside the gene matches: 8. Looked up from germline, CDR1 is MNHEY and CDR2 is SMNVEV (reference sequence). The CDR3 runs 18 residues.

The chain carries TRBV27 and TRBJ2-3; TRBD2 matches at 9 bases. Germline V gene data show CDR1 as MNHEY and CDR2 as SMNVEV (reference sequence). Germline trimming cut 5 bases from V and 1 base from J; bases unmatched to any gene: 7. The CDR3 is 16 amino acids. The CDR3 bases are TGTGCCAGCAGTACCTTAGCGGGAGCGCGCACAGATACGCAGTATTTT. The encoded protein is CASSTLAGARTDTQYF.

The chain carries TRBV2 and TRBJ1-2, with 8 bases aligning to TRBD1. Germline V gene lookup returns CDR1 SNHLY and CDR2 FYNNEI. The V and J ends lost 8 bases and 4 bases, in that order; junction bases with no gene match: 15. The CDR3 loop spans 16 amino acids. CDR3 amino acids: CASGGTGLGGSYGYTF. The CDR3 DNA follows: TGTGCCAGCGGCGGGACAGGTCTCGGTGGGAGCTATGGCTACACCTTC.

The V gene is TRBV6-5, the J gene TRBJ2-1; weak D call: TRBD2 (5 bases). The CDR3 length is 15 residues. Looked up from germline, CDR1 is MNHEY and CDR2 is SVGAGI. V was clipped by 6 bases and J by 0 bases, with 12 bases between them. The chain's CDR3 is CASRLTGSSYNEQFF. The CDR3 nucleotides are TGTGCCAGCAGACTGACGGGAAGCTCCTACAATGAGCAGTTCTTC.

The V call is TRBV19, the J call TRBJ2-2; a weak D match, TRBD1 (5 bases). Germline values: CDR1 LNHDA, CDR2 SQIVND (reference sequence). The CDR3 consists of 12 residues. V was cut by 4 bases and J by 7 bases, with 7 bases left in between. CDR3 loop: CASSTGIGELFF. In nucleotides, the CDR3 is TGTGCCAGTAGTACAGGGATCGGGGAGCTGTTTTTT.

Only a few counts were recorded for this clone. The gene calls are TRBV19 and TRBJ1-5, with TRBD1 matching over 8 bases. The CDR3 totals 15 residues. V shed 7 bases, J shed 7 bases, and the junction held 12 bases outside the gene matches. Germline assignment: CDR1 LNHDA and CDR2 SQIVND (reference sequence). The CDR3 spells CASMRGQEKRQPQHF. The DNA of the CDR3 is TGTGCCAGTATGAGGGGACAGGAAAAAAGGCAGCCCCAGCATTTT.

The CDR3 is CASSLWSSGNTIYF. The CDR3 coding sequence is TGTGCCAGCAGCTTATGGAGCTCTGGAAACACCATATATTTT. The gene calls are TRBV7-6 and TRBJ1-3; D uncertain. The V gene lost 2 bases and the J gene lost 0 bases, with 5 bases spanning the gap. Germline lookup yields CDR1 SGHVS and CDR2 FNYEAQ. The CDR3 covers 14 residues.

The chain combines TRBV18 with TRBJ2-5, with D possibly being TRBD1 (6 bases). V was trimmed by 5 bases and J by 1 base, leaving 11 bases between them. CDR3 length: 14 amino acids. Germline-derived CDR1 and CDR2 are KGHSH and LQKENI. The DNA of the CDR3 is TGTGCCAGCTCATTCGACAGGATCCAAGAGACCCAGTACTTC. Amino acid sequence: CASSFDRIQETQYF. Full variable domain (remainder filled in from reference TRBV18 and TRBJ2-5): NAGVMQNPRHLVRRRGQEARLRCSPMKGHSHVYWYRQLPEEGLKFMVYLQKENIIDESGMPKERFSAEFPKEGPSILRIQQVVRGDSAAYFCASSFDRIQETQYFGPGTRLLVL.

This clone appeared once. The chain carries TRBV14 and TRBJ2-6; TRBD2 agrees at 8 bases. The V gene's germline CDR1 is SGHDN and CDR2 FVKESK. V shed 3 bases and J 1 base; nucleotides not matched to a gene: 5. The length of the CDR3 is 17 residues. As DNA, the CDR3 is TGTGCCAGCAGCCACCTCGGGGGGGGGTCTGGGGCCAACGTCCTGACTTTC. This sequence encodes CASSHLGGGSGANVLTF.

The chain uses TRBV27 and TRBJ2-2; 8 bases are shared with TRBD1. Germline assignment: CDR1 MNHEY and CDR2 SMNVEV (reference sequence). V shed 6 bases and J 8 bases; nucleotides not matched to a gene: 11. The CDR3 loop spans 15 amino acids. The chain's CDR3 is CASSLGQGAFGELFF. In DNA form, the CDR3 reads TGTGCCAGCAGCTTGGGGCAGGGGGCTTTTGGGGAGCTGTTTTTT.

This sequence joins TRBV6-6 and TRBJ1-2; no clear D gene. CDR1 is MNHNY and CDR2 is SVGAGI in the germline V gene (reference sequence). This CDR3 comprises 13 residues. Trimming shortened V by 4 bases and J by 4 bases, and 10 bases separated the two germline ends. DNA for the CDR3: TGTGCCAGCAGTTTGGGCGGACTCTATGGCTACACCTTC. It specifies CASSLGGLYGYTF.

The chain recombines TRBV5-1 with TRBJ2-2; the match to TRBD1 covers 7 bases. With V trimmed by 3 bases and J by 1 base, 3 bases remained unmatched. The CDR3 runs to 15 residues. CDR1 is SGHRS, CDR2 YFSETQ, per germline. CDR3 DNA: TGCGCCAGCAGCTCAGGGGGACAGAACACCGGGGAGCTGTTTTTT. It is translated as CASSSGGQNTGELFF.

The J gene is TRBJ1-2, the V gene TRBV5-5; no clear D. Trimming took 1 base from V and 0 from J, leaving 10 bases between them. Germline lookup yields CDR1 SGHKS and CDR2 YYEKEE (reference sequence). The CDR3 consists of 15 residues. The CDR3 DNA is TGTGCCAGCAGCTTGAGCTCTTCTCCTAACTATGGCTACACCTTC. Translated: CASSLSSSPNYGYTF. Looking up the rest from reference TRBV5-5 and TRBJ1-2 gives the full variable domain: DAGVTQSPTHLIKTRGQQVTLRCSPISGHKSVSWYQQVLGQGPQFIFQYYEKEERGRGNFPDRFSARQFPNYSSELNVNALLLGDSALYLCASSLSSSPNYGYTFGSGTRLTVV.

This chain joins TRBV10-2 and TRBJ2-7, with D perhaps matching TRBD2 (5 bases). This CDR3 contains 13 residues. Trimming cost V 6 bases and J 6 bases, with 15 bases left between them. Germline V gene data show CDR1 as WSHSY and CDR2 as SAAADI. The CDR3 region is CASRYPGDAEQYF. The DNA for the CDR3 is TGCGCCAGCAGGTACCCCGGGGATGCCGAGCAGTACTTC.

This clone was detected only once. V usage is TRBV14 and J usage is TRBJ2-1; weak D call: TRBD1 (6 bases). V dropped 5 bases and J dropped 0 bases, with 11 bases sitting between them. Germline CDR1 is SGHDN and CDR2 is FVKESK. The CDR3 covers 15 residues. The CDR3 region has the DNA TGTGCCAGCAGCGGGACACCCAGCTCCTACAATGAGCAGTTCTTC. It yields the protein CASSGTPSSYNEQFF.

The chain is built from TRBV7-6 and TRBJ1-3; a possible D gene is TRBD1 (5 bases). Germline CDR1 reads SGHVS; CDR2 reads FNYEAQ. Trimming pared 1 base from V and 2 bases from J, leaving 9 bases between. The CDR3 covers 15 residues. Here the CDR3 reads CASSLGSGTGNTIYF. CDR3 DNA sequence: TGTGCCAGCAGCTTAGGGTCAGGGACTGGAAACACCATATATTTT.

The chain is built from TRBV30 and TRBJ1-4, with D tentatively TRBD1 (5 bases). CDR3 length: 14 amino acids. Trimming removed 0 bases at V and 5 bases at J, with 10 bases between. Germline CDR1 reads GTSNPN; CDR2 reads SVGIG (reference sequence). The CDR3 loop reads CAWSVPGVNEKLFF. The CDR3 nucleotides read TGTGCCTGGAGTGTACCGGGGGTCAATGAAAAACTGTTTTTT.

The V gene is TRBV15, the J gene TRBJ1-5, with D tentatively TRBD1 (6 bases). With 1 base removed from V and 7 bases from J, the gap between germline ends came to 17 bases. CDR1 is LNHNV and CDR2 is YYDKDF in the germline V gene (reference sequence). This CDR3 spans 16 amino acids. This CDR3 is CATSRAPRGGQQPQHF. CDR3 sequence (DNA): TGTGCCACCAGCAGAGCCCCGAGGGGGGGCCAGCAGCCCCAGCATTTT.

The chain uses TRBV2 and TRBJ2-1; D is ambiguous. The V gene lost 8 bases and the J gene lost 7 bases, with 9 bases spanning the gap. Looked up from germline, CDR1 is SNHLY and CDR2 is FYNNEI. This CDR3 has 11 amino acids. The CDR3: CASGAGNEQFF. The CDR3 DNA is TGTGCCAGCGGCGCAGGTAATGAGCAGTTCTTC.

The chain employs TRBV2 and TRBJ2-2; the match to TRBD1 covers 8 bases. V shed 2 bases, J shed 1 base, and the junction held 6 bases outside the gene matches. CDR1 and CDR2 (germline): SNHLY, FYNNEI. This CDR3 has 17 amino acids. CDR3 residues: CASSEPPGQGNTGELFF. For the CDR3, the DNA is TGTGCCAGCAGTGAACCTCCCGGACAGGGGAACACCGGGGAGCTGTTTTTT.

The chain joins TRBV14 to TRBJ2-7, with 8 bases fitting TRBD2. The germline V gene encodes CDR1 SGHDN and CDR2 FVKESK. The ends lost 1 base at V and 2 bases at J; junction bases unmatched: 4. The CDR3 consists of 15 residues. The CDR3 nucleotides are TGTGCCAGCAGCCAAGGACTAGCGACGACCTACGAGCAGTACTTC. Encoded protein: CASSQGLATTYEQYF. The entire variable domain, with the rest obtained from reference TRBV14 and TRBJ2-7, is as follows: EAGVTQFPSHSVIEKGQTVTLRCDPISGHDNLYWYRRVMGKEIKFLLHFVKESKQDESGMPNNRFLAERTGGTYSTLKVQPAELEDSGVYFCASSQGLATTYEQYFGPGTRLTVT.

In nucleotides, the CDR3 is TGTGCCAGCAGTGAGCTAGCGGGGGGGACCACAGATACGCAGTATTTT. It encodes CASSELAGGTTDTQYF. The rearrangement uses TRBV2 and TRBJ2-3, with 12 bases identical to TRBD2. The CDR3 spans 16 residues. Germline loops: CDR1 SNHLY, CDR2 FYNNEI. Trimming at V came to 3 bases and at J to 2 bases, leaving 3 bases not matched to a gene. Full variable domain (missing parts from reference TRBV2 and TRBJ2-3): EPEVTQTPSHQVTQMGQEVILRCVPISNHLYFYWYRQILGQKVEFLVSFYNNEISEKSEIFDDQFSVERPDGSNFTLKIRSTKLEDSAMYFCASSELAGGTTDTQYFGPGTRLTVL.

This chain connects TRBV5-1 to TRBJ2-3; a possible D gene is TRBD2 (6 bases). Trimming pared 3 bases from V and 4 bases from J, leaving 18 bases between. Looked up from germline, CDR1 is SGHRS and CDR2 is YFSETQ. The CDR3 totals 16 residues. CDR3 residues: CASSYGGSEFADTQYF. The CDR3, as DNA: TGCGCCAGCAGCTACGGAGGGTCCGAGTTCGCAGATACGCAGTATTTT.